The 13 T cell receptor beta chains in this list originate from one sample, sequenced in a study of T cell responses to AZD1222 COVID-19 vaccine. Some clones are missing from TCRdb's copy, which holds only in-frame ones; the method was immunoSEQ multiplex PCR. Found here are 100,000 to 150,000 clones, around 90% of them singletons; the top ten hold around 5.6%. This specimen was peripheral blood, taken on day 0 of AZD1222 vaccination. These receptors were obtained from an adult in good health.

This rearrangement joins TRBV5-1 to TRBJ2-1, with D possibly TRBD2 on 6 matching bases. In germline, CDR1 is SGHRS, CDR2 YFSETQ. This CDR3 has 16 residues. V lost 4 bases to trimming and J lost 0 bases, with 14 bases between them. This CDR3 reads CASSLGGISSYNEQFF. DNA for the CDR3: TGCGCCAGCAGCCTAGGAGGGATCAGCTCCTACAATGAGCAGTTCTTC. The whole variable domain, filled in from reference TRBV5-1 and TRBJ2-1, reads KAGVTQTPRYLIKTRGQQVTLSCSPISGHRSVSWYQQTPGQGLQFLFEYFSETQRNKGNFPGRFSGRQFSNSRSEMNVSTLELGDSALYLCASSLGGISSYNEQFFGPGTRLTVL.

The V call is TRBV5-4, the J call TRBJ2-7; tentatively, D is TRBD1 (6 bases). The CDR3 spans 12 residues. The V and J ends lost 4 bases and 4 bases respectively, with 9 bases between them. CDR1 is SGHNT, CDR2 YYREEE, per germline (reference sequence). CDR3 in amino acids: CASSPQGYEQYF. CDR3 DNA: TGTGCCAGCAGCCCACAGGGTTACGAGCAGTACTTC.

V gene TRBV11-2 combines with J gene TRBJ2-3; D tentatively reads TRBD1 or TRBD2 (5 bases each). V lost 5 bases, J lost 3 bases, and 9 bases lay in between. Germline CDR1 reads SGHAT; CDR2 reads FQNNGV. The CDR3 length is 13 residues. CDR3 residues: CASSPGATDTQYF. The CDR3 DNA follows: TGTGCCAGCAGCCCCGGGGCGACAGATACGCAGTATTTT.

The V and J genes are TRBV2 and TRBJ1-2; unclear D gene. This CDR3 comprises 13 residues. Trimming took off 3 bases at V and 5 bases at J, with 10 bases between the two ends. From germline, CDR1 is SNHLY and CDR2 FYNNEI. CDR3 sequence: CASSDTSGYGYTF. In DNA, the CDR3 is TGTGCCAGCAGTGACACCTCGGGGTATGGCTACACCTTC.

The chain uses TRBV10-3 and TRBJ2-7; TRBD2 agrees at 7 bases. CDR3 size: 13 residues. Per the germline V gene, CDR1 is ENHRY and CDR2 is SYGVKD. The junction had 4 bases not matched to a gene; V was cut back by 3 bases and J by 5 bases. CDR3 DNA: TGTGCCATCAGTGAACGGGGGGAGGACGAGCAGTACTTC. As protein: CAISERGEDEQYF.

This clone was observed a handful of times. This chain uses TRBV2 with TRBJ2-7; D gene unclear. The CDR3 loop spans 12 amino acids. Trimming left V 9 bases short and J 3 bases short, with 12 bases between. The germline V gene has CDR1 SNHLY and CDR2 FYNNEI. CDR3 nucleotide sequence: TGTGCCAGTGGAGAGGAGATCTACGAGCAGTACTTC. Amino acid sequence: CASGEEIYEQYF. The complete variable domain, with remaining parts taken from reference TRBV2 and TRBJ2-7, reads EPEVTQTPSHQVTQMGQEVILRCVPISNHLYFYWYRQILGQKVEFLVSFYNNEISEKSEIFDDQFSVERPDGSNFTLKIRSTKLEDSAMYFCASGEEIYEQYFGPGTRLTVT.

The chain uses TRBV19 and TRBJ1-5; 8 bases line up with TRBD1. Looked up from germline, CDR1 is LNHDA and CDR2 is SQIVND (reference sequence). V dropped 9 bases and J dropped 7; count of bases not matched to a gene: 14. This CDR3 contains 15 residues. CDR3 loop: CASRTDNTGGQPQHF. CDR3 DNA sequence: TGTGCCAGCAGAACGGATAATACAGGGGGACAGCCCCAGCATTTT.

The CDR3 DNA is TGTGCCAGCAGCCTACAAGCAAACACTGAAGCTTTCTTT. Translated, it gives CASSLQANTEAFF. The rearrangement uses TRBV12-3 or TRBV12-4 and TRBJ1-1; D is undetermined. The CDR3 sequence is 13 residues long. The ends were cut back, 6 bases at V and 2 bases at J, with 10 bases in the middle.

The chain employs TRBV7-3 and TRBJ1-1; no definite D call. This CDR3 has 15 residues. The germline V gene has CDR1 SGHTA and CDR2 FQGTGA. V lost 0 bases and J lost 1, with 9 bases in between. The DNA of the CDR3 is TGTGCCAGCAGCTTAACGGGCAGAGAGAACACTGAAGCTTTCTTT. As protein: CASSLTGRENTEAFF.

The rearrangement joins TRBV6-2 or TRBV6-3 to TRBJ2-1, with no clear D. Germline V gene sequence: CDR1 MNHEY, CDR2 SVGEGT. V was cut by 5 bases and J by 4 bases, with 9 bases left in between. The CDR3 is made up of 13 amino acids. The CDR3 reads CASSPGRYNEQFF. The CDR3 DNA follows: TGTGCCAGCAGTCCCGGACGGTACAATGAGCAGTTCTTC.

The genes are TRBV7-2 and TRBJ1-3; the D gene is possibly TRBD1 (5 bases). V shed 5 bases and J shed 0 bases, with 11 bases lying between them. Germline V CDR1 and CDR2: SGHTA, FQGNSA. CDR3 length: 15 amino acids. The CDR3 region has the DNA TGTGCCAGCAGCGACTGGGGCTTCTCTGGAAACACCATATATTTT. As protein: CASSDWGFSGNTIYF.

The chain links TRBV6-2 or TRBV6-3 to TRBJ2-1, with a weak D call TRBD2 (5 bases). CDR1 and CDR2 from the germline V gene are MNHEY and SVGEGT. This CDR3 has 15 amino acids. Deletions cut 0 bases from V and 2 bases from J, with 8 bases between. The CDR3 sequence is CASSYSPGTYNEQFF. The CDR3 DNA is TGTGCCAGCAGTTACTCACCGGGAACCTACAATGAGCAGTTCTTC.

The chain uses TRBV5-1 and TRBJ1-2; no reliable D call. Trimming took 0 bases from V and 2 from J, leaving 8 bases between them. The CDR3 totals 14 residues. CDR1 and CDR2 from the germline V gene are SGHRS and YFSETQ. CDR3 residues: CASSLDGRNYGYTF. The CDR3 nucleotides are TGCGCCAGCAGCTTGGACGGCAGAAACTATGGCTACACCTTC. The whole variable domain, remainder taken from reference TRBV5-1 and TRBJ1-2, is KAGVTQTPRYLIKTRGQQVTLSCSPISGHRSVSWYQQTPGQGLQFLFEYFSETQRNKGNFPGRFSGRQFSNSRSEMNVSTLELGDSALYLCASSLDGRNYGYTFGSGTRLTVV.